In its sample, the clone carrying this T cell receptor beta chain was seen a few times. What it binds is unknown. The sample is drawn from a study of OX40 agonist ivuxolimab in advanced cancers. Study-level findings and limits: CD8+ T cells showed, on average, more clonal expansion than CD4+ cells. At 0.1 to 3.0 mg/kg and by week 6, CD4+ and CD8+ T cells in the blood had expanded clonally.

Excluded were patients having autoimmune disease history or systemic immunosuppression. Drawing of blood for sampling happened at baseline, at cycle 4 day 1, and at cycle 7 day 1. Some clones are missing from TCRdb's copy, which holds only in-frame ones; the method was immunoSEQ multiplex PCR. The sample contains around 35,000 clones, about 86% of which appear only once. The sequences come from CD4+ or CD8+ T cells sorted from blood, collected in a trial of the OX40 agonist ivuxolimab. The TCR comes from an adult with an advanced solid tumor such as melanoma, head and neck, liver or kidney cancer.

In DNA, the CDR3 is TGTGCCAGTAGCTTGCTTAAGTCCTCCTACGAGCAGTACTTC. Its protein is CASSLLKSSYEQYF. This chain joins TRBV19 and TRBJ2-7; D unresolved. Trimming took off 6 bases at V and 0 bases at J, with 12 bases between the two ends. Looked up from germline, CDR1 is LNHDA and CDR2 is SQIVND (reference sequence). The CDR3 extends over 14 amino acids.